The 24 T cell receptor beta chains in this list originate from one sample, sequenced in a study of T cells in Graves' hyperthyroidism and ophthalmopathy. RNA transcripts yielded amplified TCR beta CDR3 regions. HTBI primers were the set used in a first-round RT-PCR of the TCR CDR3. TCRdb processed the multiplex PCR reads anew with MiXCR; each CDR3 protein has one entry. The table shows a few hundred thousand distinct CDR3 sequences, with approximately 25% occurring only once. Material for sequencing was blood. The receptors come from a man aged 45-65 years with Graves' hyperthyroidism.

The chain joins TRBV7-2 to TRBJ2-5, with D possibly TRBD1 on 5 matching bases. V lost 4 bases, J lost 5 bases, and 14 bases lay in between. Germline V lookup: CDR1 SGHTA, CDR2 FQGNSA. The CDR3 spans 14 residues. The CDR3 here is CASSSQQAPETQYF. CDR3 bases: TGTGCCAGCAGCTCGCAACAGGCCCCCGAGACCCAGTACTTC.

This clonotype has just a few counts. The chain uses TRBV12-3 or TRBV12-4 and TRBJ1-2; D is unclear. Trimming pared 2 bases from V and 4 bases from J, leaving 8 bases between. This CDR3 has 13 residues. The CDR3 spells CASSLSMSYGYTF. Written as DNA, the CDR3 is TGTGCCAGCAGTTTATCGATGAGCTATGGCTACACCTTC.

This clonotype was counted a few times. The CDR3 here is CASSLEGYYEQYF. Here the CDR3 DNA reads TGTGCCAGCAGCTTAGAAGGCTACTACGAGCAGTACTTC. The rearrangement links TRBV11-3 to TRBJ2-7; the D is unclear. The CDR3 is 13 residues long. Germline-derived CDR1 and CDR2 are SGHNT and YENEEA. V shed 0 bases and J shed 3 bases, with 6 bases lying between them.

This clonotype was seen more than once but under ten times. The chain has TRBV30 and TRBJ2-3, with D possibly matching TRBD2 (6 bases). Per germline, CDR1 GTSNPN and CDR2 SVGIG (reference sequence). The CDR3 is 11 residues long. The V gene lost 5 bases and the J gene lost 4 bases, with 7 bases spanning the gap. CDR3: CAWGTADTQYF. The CDR3 bases are TGTGCCTGGGGGACTGCAGATACGCAGTATTTT.

This clonotype showed up just a few times. The V gene is TRBV11-1, the J gene TRBJ1-1, with TRBD1 as a possible D gene (5 bases). The CDR3 contains 14 residues. Looked up from germline, CDR1 is SGHAT and CDR2 is FQDESV (reference sequence). Deletions cut 5 bases from V and 4 bases from J, with 14 bases between. In DNA form, the CDR3 reads TGTGCCAGCAGCCTCAGGGCCGGGGCCACTGAAGCTTTCTTT. Translated, it gives CASSLRAGATEAFF.

The V call is TRBV3-1, the J call TRBJ1-2, with 8 bases identical to TRBD1. The germline V gene has CDR1 LGHDT and CDR2 YNNKEL (reference sequence). Trimming cost V 4 bases and J 5 bases; bases outside gene matches: 6. The CDR3 covers 14 residues. CDR3 sequence reads: CASSLAGGSYGYTF. The CDR3 DNA is TGTGCCAGCAGCCTAGCAGGGGGCAGTTATGGCTACACCTTC.

V usage is TRBV29-1 and J usage is TRBJ2-5; 13 nucleotides line up with TRBD2. CDR1 SQVTM and CDR2 ANQGSEA come from the germline V gene. This CDR3 has 14 amino acids. V shed 4 bases and J 7 bases; nucleotides not matched to a gene: 6. The CDR3 is CSVGLAGGGVTQYF. The CDR3 DNA reads TGCAGCGTTGGACTAGCGGGAGGAGGAGTGACCCAGTACTTC.

The chain is built from TRBV7-6 and TRBJ2-7; 7 nucleotides agree with TRBD1. V lost 5 bases, J lost 5 bases, and 15 bases stayed unmatched. CDR1 and CDR2 from the germline V gene are SGHVS and FNYEAQ. This CDR3 spans 16 amino acids. CDR3 protein: CASSGIVGGAMDEQYF. The CDR3 nucleotides are TGTGCCAGCAGCGGCATAGTAGGGGGCGCAATGGACGAGCAGTACTTC.

The chain carries TRBV6-1 and TRBJ2-7, with 7 bases matching TRBD2. Germline values: CDR1 MNHNS, CDR2 SASEGT. This CDR3 has 15 residues. Trimming removed 5 bases from V and 0 bases from J; junction bases left unmatched: 7. The CDR3 loop reads CASSPPRDYSYEQYF. CDR3 in DNA: TGTGCCAGCAGTCCCCCGCGGGACTACTCCTACGAGCAGTACTTC.

The gene calls are TRBV30 and TRBJ1-3, with D unclear. Germline V gives CDR1 GTSNPN, CDR2 SVGIG (reference sequence). V was shortened by 0 bases and J by 4 bases, with 4 bases between the two germline ends. This CDR3 has 12 amino acids. CDR3 residues: CAWSVTGNTIYF. CDR3 coding DNA: TGTGCCTGGAGTGTAACGGGAAACACCATATATTTT.

This clonotype was counted at least ten times. This chain connects TRBV12-5 to TRBJ2-3; D might be TRBD1 (5 bases). Per the germline V gene, CDR1 is LGHNT and CDR2 is FRNRAP. Trimming left V 6 bases short and J 0 bases short, with 10 bases between. The CDR3 spans 14 residues. CDR3 sequence: CASGKTDSTDTQYF. For the CDR3, the DNA is TGTGCTAGTGGAAAGACAGACAGCACAGATACGCAGTATTTT.

This clonotype was observed a few times. This chain joins TRBV11-2 and TRBJ2-1; 9 positions match TRBD2. Germline V gene data show CDR1 as SGHAT and CDR2 as FQNNGV. The CDR3 consists of 16 residues. With 1 base clipped from V and 9 bases from J, the junction kept 10 bases outside the gene matches. The DNA for the CDR3 is TGTGCCAGCAGCTTAGTCGCGGGAGGGCCGGTAACTGAGCAGTTCTTC. This codes for CASSLVAGGPVTEQFF.

This clonotype came up many times. The rearrangement joins TRBV7-9 to TRBJ2-5, with D uncertain. Germline V lookup: CDR1 SEHNR, CDR2 FQNEAQ (reference sequence). This CDR3 has 13 residues. Deletions cut 6 bases from V and 5 bases from J, with 13 bases between. CDR3 amino acids: CASRFGSLETQYF. CDR3 DNA sequence: TGTGCCAGCAGATTCGGATCCCTGGAGACCCAGTACTTC.

The gene calls are TRBV6-5 and TRBJ2-7; 8 bases line up with TRBD2. The CDR3 runs 16 residues. Germline V gives CDR1 MNHEY, CDR2 SVGAGI. The trim removed 0 bases at V and 3 bases at J, leaving 7 bases unmatched. The CDR3 here is CASSYSFNSGDYEQYF. The CDR3 DNA follows: TGTGCCAGCAGTTACTCGTTTAATAGCGGGGACTACGAGCAGTACTTC.

In the case of this clonotype: A much larger clonotype is one base distant, so this may be a read error. The chain has TRBV7-8 and TRBJ2-1; D may be TRBD2 (6 bases). CDR1 SGHVS and CDR2 FQNEAQ come from the germline V gene. The CDR3 has 18 residues. Between the trimmed V and J ends, which lost 6 bases and 3 bases, there was a span of 24 bases. CDR3: CASRARGGGYANYNEQFF. The CDR3 DNA follows: TGTGCCAGCAGGGCCCGCGGTGGGGGGTATGCTAACTACAATGAGCAGTTCTTC.

This clonotype was recorded many times. The rearrangement joins TRBV12-3 or TRBV12-4 to TRBJ2-3, with 8 bases aligning to TRBD2. V was clipped by 7 bases and J by 5 bases; unmatched bases: 8. The CDR3 length is 14 residues. The CDR3 protein is CASMLSGSEDTQYF. As DNA, the CDR3 is TGTGCCAGCATGTTAAGCGGGAGTGAAGATACGCAGTATTTT.

This rearrangement joins TRBV19 to TRBJ1-5; D is unclear. Germline loops: CDR1 LNHDA, CDR2 SQIVND (reference sequence). V was cut by 3 bases and J by 3 bases, with 15 bases left in between. This CDR3 comprises 16 residues. The CDR3 loop is CASSIVASVLNQPQHF. The DNA of the CDR3 is TGTGCCAGTAGTATTGTCGCGTCGGTACTCAATCAGCCCCAGCATTTT.

J is TRBJ2-5 and V is TRBV7-3, with D possibly matching TRBD1 (5 bases). The DNA end lines up better with TRBJ2-1; the J call may be wrong. The CDR3 sequence is 12 residues long. CDR1 is SGHTA and CDR2 is FQGTGA in the germline V gene. The CDR3 loop reads CASSSPDSIQFF. CDR3 sequence (DNA): TGTGCCAGCAGCTCACCTGACAGTATCCAGTTCTTC.

Ten or more counts support this clonotype. J is TRBJ2-5 and V is TRBV10-3, with TRBD1 matching 7 bases. Losses at the gene ends were 0 bases for V and 5 bases for J; bases not matched to a gene: 6. Germline CDR1 is ENHRY and CDR2 is SYGVKD. The CDR3 is 15 amino acids. CDR3 protein: CAISESGRGMETQYF. The CDR3, as DNA: TGTGCCATCAGTGAGTCGGGCAGGGGGATGGAGACCCAGTACTTC.

This chain joins TRBV15 and TRBJ2-5; tentatively, D is TRBD2 (5 bases). The V end lost 6 bases, the J end lost 5 bases, and 10 bases lay between the germline ends. CDR1 is LNHNV, CDR2 YYDKDF, per germline (reference sequence). The CDR3 sequence is 12 residues long. CDR3 DNA sequence: TGTGCCACCAGTCGTCCGGGGGAGACCCAGTACTTC. Translation gives CATSRPGETQYF. Complete variable domain (other parts from reference TRBV15 and TRBJ2-5): DAMVIQNPRYQVTQFGKPVTLSCSQTLNHNVMYWYQQKSSQAPKLLFHYYDKDFNNEADTPDNFQSRRPNTSFCFLDIRSPGLGDTAMYLCATSRPGETQYFGPGTRLLVL.

This clonotype was counted at least ten times. CDR3 DNA: TGTGCCAGCAGCCAAGATTGGGGTCTAGCGGAGACCCAGTACTTC. This encodes CASSQDWGLAETQYF. The chain links TRBV3-1 to TRBJ2-5; weak D call: TRBD2 (6 bases). The germline gives CDR1 LGHDT, CDR2 YNNKEL (reference sequence). With 0 bases removed from V and 5 bases from J, the gap between germline ends came to 13 bases. The CDR3 length is 15 residues.

This clonotype was counted many times. This rearrangement joins TRBV7-2 to TRBJ2-7; TRBD2 matches at 10 bases. The ends lost 5 bases at V and 3 bases at J; junction bases unmatched: 4. The CDR3 is 14 amino acids. Germline-derived CDR1 and CDR2 are SGHTA and FQGNSA. Written as DNA, the CDR3 is TGTGCCAGCAGCAAAGCGGGAGGGAACTACGAGCAGTACTTC. This codes for CASSKAGGNYEQYF.

This clonotype was recorded a few times. The chain carries TRBV5-1 and TRBJ2-7, with 9 bases lining up with TRBD2. V dropped 3 bases and J dropped 4; count of bases not matched to a gene: 11. From germline, CDR1 is SGHRS and CDR2 YFSETQ. This CDR3 is 16 amino acids long. Here the CDR3 reads CASSSLGTSNTYEQYF. In DNA form, the CDR3 reads TGCGCCAGCAGCTCTCTCGGGACTAGCAATACTTACGAGCAGTACTTC.

This rearrangement joins TRBV3-1 to TRBJ2-3, with D perhaps matching TRBD2 (6 bases). The CDR3 contains 15 residues. CDR1 is LGHDT, CDR2 YNNKEL, per germline (reference sequence). V lost 5 bases and J lost 0, with 12 bases in between. The CDR3 DNA is TGTGCCAGCAGCGCACAACTAGCTAGCACAGATACGCAGTATTTT. Its translation is CASSAQLASTDTQYF.